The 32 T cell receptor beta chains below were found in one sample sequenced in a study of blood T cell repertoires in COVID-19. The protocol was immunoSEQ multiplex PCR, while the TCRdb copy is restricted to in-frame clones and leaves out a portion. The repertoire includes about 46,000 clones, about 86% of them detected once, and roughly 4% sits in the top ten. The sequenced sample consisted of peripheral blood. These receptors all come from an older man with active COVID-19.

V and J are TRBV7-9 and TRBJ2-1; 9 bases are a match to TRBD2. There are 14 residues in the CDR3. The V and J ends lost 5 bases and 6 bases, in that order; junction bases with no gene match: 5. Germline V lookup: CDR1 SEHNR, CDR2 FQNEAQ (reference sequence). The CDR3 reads CASSLSGSRNEQFF. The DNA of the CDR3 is TGTGCCAGCAGCCTTAGCGGGAGCCGCAATGAGCAGTTCTTC.

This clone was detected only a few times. This chain's CDR3 is CASSSGQKNSPLHF. In DNA form, the CDR3 reads TGTGCCAGCAGCTCGGGACAGAAAAATTCACCCCTCCACTTT. The chain links TRBV5-6 to TRBJ1-6, with 7 bases that match TRBD1. The CDR3 runs to 14 residues. With V trimmed by 3 bases and J by 7 bases, 4 bases remained unmatched. The germline gives CDR1 SGHDT, CDR2 YYEEEE.

The CDR3 region has the DNA TGTGCCAGCAGCCAAGATGGGACTAGCGCAGAGACCCAGTACTTC. This sequence encodes CASSQDGTSAETQYF. The chain combines TRBV4-2 with TRBJ2-5, with 10 bases fitting TRBD2. Germline assignment: CDR1 LGHNA and CDR2 YNFKEQ. This CDR3 region has 15 residues. Germline trimming cut 0 bases from V and 4 bases from J; bases unmatched to any gene: 2.

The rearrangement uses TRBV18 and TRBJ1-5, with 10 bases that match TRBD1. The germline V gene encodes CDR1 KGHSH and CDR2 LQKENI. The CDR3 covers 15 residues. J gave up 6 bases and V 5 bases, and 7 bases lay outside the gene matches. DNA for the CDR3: TGTGCCAGCTCAGAGACGACAGGGGGCAGTCAGCCCCAGCATTTT. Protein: CASSETTGGSQPQHF. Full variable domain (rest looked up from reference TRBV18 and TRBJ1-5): NAGVMQNPRHLVRRRGQEARLRCSPMKGHSHVYWYRQLPEEGLKFMVYLQKENIIDESGMPKERFSAEFPKEGPSILRIQQVVRGDSAAYFCASSETTGGSQPQHFGDGTRLSIL.

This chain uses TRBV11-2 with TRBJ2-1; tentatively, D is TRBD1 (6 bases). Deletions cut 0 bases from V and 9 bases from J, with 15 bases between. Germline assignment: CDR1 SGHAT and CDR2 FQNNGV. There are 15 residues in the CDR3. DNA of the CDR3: TGTGCCAGCAGCTTAGATGGGGCAGGGGTCGGTGAGCAGTTCTTC. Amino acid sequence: CASSLDGAGVGEQFF.

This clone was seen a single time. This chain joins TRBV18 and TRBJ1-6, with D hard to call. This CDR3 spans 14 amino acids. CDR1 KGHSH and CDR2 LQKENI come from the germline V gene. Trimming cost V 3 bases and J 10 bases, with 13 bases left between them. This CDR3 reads CASSPPAGNSPLHF. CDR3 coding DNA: TGTGCCAGCTCACCGCCAGCCGGGAACTCACCCCTCCACTTT.

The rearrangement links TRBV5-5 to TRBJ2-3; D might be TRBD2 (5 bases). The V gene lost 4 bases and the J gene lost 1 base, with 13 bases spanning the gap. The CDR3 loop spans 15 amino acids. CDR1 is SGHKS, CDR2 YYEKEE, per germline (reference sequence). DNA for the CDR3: TGTGCCAGCAGCCCCCTTCGGGGAGGCACAGATACGCAGTATTTT. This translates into CASSPLRGGTDTQYF.

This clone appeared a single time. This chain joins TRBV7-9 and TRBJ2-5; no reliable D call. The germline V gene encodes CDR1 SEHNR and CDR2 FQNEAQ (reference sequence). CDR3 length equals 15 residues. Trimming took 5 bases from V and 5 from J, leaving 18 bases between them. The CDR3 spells CASSPDTRIWETQYF. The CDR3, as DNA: TGTGCCAGCAGCCCAGATACCAGGATTTGGGAGACCCAGTACTTC.

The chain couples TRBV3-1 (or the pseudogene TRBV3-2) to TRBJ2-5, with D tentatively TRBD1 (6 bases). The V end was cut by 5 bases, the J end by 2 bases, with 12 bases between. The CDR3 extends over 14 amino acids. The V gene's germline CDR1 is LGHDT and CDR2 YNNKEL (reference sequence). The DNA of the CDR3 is TGTGCCAGCAGCTCCGGGACAACTCAAGAGACCCAGTACTTC. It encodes CASSSGTTQETQYF.

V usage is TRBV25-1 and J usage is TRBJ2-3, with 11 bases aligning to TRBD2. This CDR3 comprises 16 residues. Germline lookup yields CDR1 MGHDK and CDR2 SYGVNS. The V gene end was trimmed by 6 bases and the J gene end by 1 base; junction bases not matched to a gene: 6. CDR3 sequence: CASSDTSGSGTDTQYF. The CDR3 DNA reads TGTGCCAGCAGCGATACTAGCGGGAGTGGCACAGATACGCAGTATTTT.

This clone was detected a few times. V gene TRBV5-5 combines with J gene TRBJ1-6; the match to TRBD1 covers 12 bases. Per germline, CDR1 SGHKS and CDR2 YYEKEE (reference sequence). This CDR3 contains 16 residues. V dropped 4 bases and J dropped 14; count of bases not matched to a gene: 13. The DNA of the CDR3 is TGTGCCAGCAGCACGGCCGGGACAGGGGGCGAAGCGGCCCTCCACTTT. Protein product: CASSTAGTGGEAALHF.

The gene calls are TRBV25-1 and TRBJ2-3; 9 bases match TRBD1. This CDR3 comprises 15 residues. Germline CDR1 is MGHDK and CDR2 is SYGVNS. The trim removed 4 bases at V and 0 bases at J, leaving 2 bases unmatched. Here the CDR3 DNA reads TGTGCCAGCAGTGGAGGACAGGGGAGCACAGATACGCAGTATTTT. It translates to CASSGGQGSTDTQYF.

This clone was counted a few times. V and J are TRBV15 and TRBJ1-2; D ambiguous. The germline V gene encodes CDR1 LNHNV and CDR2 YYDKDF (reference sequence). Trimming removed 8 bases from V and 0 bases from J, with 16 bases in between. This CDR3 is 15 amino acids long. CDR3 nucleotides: TGTGCCACCCGAGAGGCGGGGAGGCCTAACTATGGCTACACCTTC. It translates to CATREAGRPNYGYTF.

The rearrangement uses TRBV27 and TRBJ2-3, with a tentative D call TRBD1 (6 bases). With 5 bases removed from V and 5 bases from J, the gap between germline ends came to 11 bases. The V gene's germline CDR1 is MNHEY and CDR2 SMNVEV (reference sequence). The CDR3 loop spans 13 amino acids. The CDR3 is CASSRSGVDTQYF. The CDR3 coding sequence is TGTGCCAGCAGTCGTTCAGGGGTAGATACGCAGTATTTT.

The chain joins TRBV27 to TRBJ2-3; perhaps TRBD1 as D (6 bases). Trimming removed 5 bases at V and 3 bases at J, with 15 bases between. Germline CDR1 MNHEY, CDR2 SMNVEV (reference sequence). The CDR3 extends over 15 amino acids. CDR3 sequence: CASSPDSPGTDTQYF. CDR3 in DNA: TGTGCCAGCAGTCCGGACAGCCCTGGGACAGATACGCAGTATTTT.

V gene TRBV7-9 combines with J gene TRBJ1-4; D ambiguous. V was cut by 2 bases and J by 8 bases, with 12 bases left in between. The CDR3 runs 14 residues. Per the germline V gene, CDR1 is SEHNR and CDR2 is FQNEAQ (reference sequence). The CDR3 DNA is TGTGCCAGCAGCTTATGGGAGGAAGAAGAAAAACTGTTTTTT. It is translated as CASSLWEEEEKLFF. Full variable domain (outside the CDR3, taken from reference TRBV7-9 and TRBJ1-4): DTGVSQNPRHKITKRGQNVTFRCDPISEHNRLYWYRQTLGQGPEFLTYFQNEAQLEKSRLLSDRFSAERPKGSFSTLEIQRTEQGDSAMYLCASSLWEEEEKLFFGSGTQLSVL.

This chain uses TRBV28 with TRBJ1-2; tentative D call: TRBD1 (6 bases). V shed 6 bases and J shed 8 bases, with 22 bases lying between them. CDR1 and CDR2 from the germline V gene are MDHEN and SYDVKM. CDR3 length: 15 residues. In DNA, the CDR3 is TGTGCCAGCAGCCCCAATTACGGGGGGCTTTACGGCTACACCTTC. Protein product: CASSPNYGGLYGYTF.

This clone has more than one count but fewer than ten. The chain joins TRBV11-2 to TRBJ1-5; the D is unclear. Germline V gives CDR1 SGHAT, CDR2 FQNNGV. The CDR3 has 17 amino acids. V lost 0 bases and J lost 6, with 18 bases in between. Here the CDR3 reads CASSLEASGGSGQPQHF. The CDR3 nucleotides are TGTGCCAGCAGCTTAGAAGCATCCGGAGGCAGTGGTCAGCCCCAGCATTTT.

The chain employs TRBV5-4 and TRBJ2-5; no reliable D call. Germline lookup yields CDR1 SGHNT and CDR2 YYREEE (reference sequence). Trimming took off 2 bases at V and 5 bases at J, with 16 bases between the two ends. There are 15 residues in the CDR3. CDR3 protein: CASSFPGSLSETQYF. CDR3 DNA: TGTGCCAGCAGCTTTCCCGGGTCACTCAGCGAGACCCAGTACTTC.

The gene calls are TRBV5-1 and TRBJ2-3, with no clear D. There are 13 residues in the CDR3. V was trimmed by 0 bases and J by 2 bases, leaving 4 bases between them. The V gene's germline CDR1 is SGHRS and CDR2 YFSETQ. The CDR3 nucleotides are TGCGCCAGCAGCTTGGACACCACAGATACGCAGTATTTT. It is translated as CASSLDTTDTQYF.

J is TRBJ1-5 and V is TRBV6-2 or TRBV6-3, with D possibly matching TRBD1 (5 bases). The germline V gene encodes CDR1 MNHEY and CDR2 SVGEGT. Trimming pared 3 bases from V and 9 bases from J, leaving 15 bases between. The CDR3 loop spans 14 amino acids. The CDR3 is CASSYSGGTSPQHF. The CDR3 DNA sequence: TGTGCCAGCAGTTATAGCGGGGGTACCTCGCCCCAGCATTTT.

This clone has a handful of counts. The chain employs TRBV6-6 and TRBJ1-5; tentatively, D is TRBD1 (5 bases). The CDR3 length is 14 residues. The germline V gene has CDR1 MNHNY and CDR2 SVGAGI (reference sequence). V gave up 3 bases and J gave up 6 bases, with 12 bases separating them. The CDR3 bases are TGTGCCAGCAGTTATTCGGGGGGAACTCAGCCCCAGCATTTT. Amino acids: CASSYSGGTQPQHF.

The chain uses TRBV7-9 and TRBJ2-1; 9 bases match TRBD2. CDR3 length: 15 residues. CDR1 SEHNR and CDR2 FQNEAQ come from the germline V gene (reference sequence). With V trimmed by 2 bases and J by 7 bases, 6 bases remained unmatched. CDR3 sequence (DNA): TGTGCCAGCAGCTTAACGACTAGCGGCAGAAATGAGCAGTTCTTC. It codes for CASSLTTSGRNEQFF. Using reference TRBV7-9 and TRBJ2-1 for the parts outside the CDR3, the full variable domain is DTGVSQNPRHKITKRGQNVTFRCDPISEHNRLYWYRQTLGQGPEFLTYFQNEAQLEKSRLLSDRFSAERPKGSFSTLEIQRTEQGDSAMYLCASSLTTSGRNEQFFGPGTRLTVL.

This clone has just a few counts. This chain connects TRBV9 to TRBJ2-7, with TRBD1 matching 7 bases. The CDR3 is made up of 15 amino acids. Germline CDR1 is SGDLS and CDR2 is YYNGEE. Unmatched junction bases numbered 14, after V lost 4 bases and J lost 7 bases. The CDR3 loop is CASSPRAQGDWEQYF. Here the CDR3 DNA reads TGTGCCAGCAGCCCCAGAGCGCAGGGGGATTGGGAGCAGTACTTC.

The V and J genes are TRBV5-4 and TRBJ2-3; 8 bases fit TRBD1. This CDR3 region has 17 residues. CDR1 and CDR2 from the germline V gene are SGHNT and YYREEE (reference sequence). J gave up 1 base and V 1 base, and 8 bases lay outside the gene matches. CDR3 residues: CASSLLGQGSRTDTQYF. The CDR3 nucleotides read TGTGCCAGCAGCTTGCTAGGACAGGGATCACGCACAGATACGCAGTATTTT.

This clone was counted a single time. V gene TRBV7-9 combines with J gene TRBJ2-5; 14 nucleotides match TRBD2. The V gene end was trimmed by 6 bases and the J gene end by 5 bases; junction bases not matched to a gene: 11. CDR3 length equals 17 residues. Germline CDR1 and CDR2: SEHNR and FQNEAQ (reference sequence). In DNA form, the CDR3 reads TGTGCCAGCAGTCGGACTAGCGGGAGGCGGCCGTATGAGACCCAGTACTTC. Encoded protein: CASSRTSGRRPYETQYF.

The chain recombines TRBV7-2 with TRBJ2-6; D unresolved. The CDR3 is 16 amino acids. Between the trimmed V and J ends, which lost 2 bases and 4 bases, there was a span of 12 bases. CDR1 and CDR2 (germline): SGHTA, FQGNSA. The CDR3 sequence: CASSLKFESGANVLTF. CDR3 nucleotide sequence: TGTGCCAGCAGCTTAAAGTTTGAGTCCGGGGCCAACGTCCTGACTTTC.

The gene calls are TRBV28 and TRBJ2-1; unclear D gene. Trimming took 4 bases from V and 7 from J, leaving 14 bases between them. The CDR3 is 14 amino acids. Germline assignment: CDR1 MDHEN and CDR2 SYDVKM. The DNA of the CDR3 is TGTGCCAGCAGTTCAGCAGGAATTGGGAATGAGCAGTTCTTC. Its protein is CASSSAGIGNEQFF. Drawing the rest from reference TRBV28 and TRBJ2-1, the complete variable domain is DVKVTQSSRYLVKRTGEKVFLECVQDMDHENMFWYRQDPGLGLRLIYFSYDVKMKEKGDIPEGYSVSREKKERFSLILESASTNQTSMYLCASSSAGIGNEQFFGPGTRLTVL.

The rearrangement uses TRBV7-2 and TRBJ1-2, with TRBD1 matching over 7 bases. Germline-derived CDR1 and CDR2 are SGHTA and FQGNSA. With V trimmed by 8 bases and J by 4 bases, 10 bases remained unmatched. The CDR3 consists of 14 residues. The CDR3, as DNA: TGTGCCAGCGGAAGGTATGGGACAGCCTATGGCTACACCTTC. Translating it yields CASGRYGTAYGYTF.

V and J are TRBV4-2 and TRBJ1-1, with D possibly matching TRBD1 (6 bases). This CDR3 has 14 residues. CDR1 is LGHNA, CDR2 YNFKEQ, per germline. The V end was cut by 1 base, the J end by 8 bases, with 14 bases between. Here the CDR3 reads CASSQAAGDGEAFF. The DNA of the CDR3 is TGTGCCAGCAGCCAAGCCGCAGGGGATGGGGAAGCTTTCTTT.

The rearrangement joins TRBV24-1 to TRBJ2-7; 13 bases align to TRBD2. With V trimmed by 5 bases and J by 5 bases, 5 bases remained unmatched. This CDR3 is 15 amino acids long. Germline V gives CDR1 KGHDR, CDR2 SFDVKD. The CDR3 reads CATSAVGLAGDEQYF. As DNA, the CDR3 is TGTGCCACCAGTGCCGTCGGACTAGCGGGAGACGAGCAGTACTTC.

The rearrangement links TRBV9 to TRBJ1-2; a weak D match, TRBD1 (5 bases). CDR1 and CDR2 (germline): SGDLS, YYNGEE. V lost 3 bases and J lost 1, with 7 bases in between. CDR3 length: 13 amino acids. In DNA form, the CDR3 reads TGTGCCAGCAGCGCGGGGGTTAACTATGGCTACACCTTC. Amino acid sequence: CASSAGVNYGYTF.